Following are 30 T cell receptor beta chains from one sample sequenced in a study of beta chain features in type 1 diabetes. The investigators reverse transcribed all of the isolated RNA, so they sequenced expressed TCRB transcripts. Sequencing was performed with immunoSEQ multiplex PCR; in TCRdb, only in-frame clones are kept and a portion is missing. The table includes some 900,000 clones, 15% to 20% detected once. Material: naive CD4+ T cells from blood. Source of these receptors: a woman under 30 in good health.

This rearrangement joins TRBV7-9 to TRBJ1-2; TRBD1 might be the D (6 bases). This CDR3 has 13 residues. V was pared by 3 bases and J by 4 bases, with 9 bases between. Germline-derived CDR1 and CDR2 are SEHNR and FQNEAQ (reference sequence). The CDR3 bases are TGTGCCAGCAGCTTCGGACAGTTCTATGGCTACACCTTC. Its protein is CASSFGQFYGYTF.

This clone was detected only a few times. CDR3 nucleotide sequence: TGCAGCGTTGGGGCTAGCGGGAGGGCTTACGAGCAGTACTTC. Translating gives CSVGASGRAYEQYF. The rearrangement joins TRBV29-1 to TRBJ2-7; TRBD2 agrees at 12 bases. Germline CDR1 and CDR2: SQVTM and ANQGSEA. V was pared by 4 bases and J by 4 bases, with 5 bases of the junction left unmatched. This CDR3 is 14 amino acids long.

This clone was found a few times. The chain joins TRBV25-1 to TRBJ2-2, with D tentatively TRBD1 or TRBD2 (6 bases each). The ends were cut back, 7 bases at V and 3 bases at J, with 15 bases in the middle. This CDR3 comprises 15 residues. CDR1 MGHDK and CDR2 SYGVNS come from the germline V gene. The CDR3 nucleotides are TGTGCCAGCACTGCGAGGGGGGCCCACACCGGGGAGCTGTTTTTT. Translation gives CASTARGAHTGELFF.

This clone was found a few times. The chain carries TRBV19 and TRBJ1-5; D perhaps matches TRBD1 (6 bases). CDR3 length: 14 residues. Germline V gives CDR1 LNHDA, CDR2 SQIVND (reference sequence). Trimming cost V 3 bases and J 5 bases, with 11 bases left between them. The CDR3 protein is CASSMWKGDQPQHF. CDR3 DNA sequence: TGTGCCAGTAGTATGTGGAAGGGGGATCAGCCCCAGCATTTT. The whole variable domain, remainder taken from reference TRBV19 and TRBJ1-5, is DGGITQSPKYLFRKEGQNVTLSCEQNLNHDAMYWYRQDPGQGLRLIYYSQIVNDFQKGDIAEGYSVSREKKESFPLTVTSAQKNPTAFYLCASSMWKGDQPQHFGDGTRLSIL.

A few counts support this clone. V and J are TRBV7-9 and TRBJ1-1; 7 nucleotides match TRBD1. Germline V CDR1 and CDR2: SEHNR, FQNEAQ (reference sequence). The junction had 12 bases not matched to a gene; V was cut back by 5 bases and J by 3 bases. CDR3 length: 16 residues. The CDR3 sequence: CASSPRPSGGDTEAFF. CDR3 coding DNA: TGTGCCAGCAGCCCCCGCCCATCAGGGGGGGACACTGAAGCTTTCTTT.

This clone showed up just a few times. The chain is built from TRBV25-1 and TRBJ2-7; TRBD1 matches at 11 bases. The CDR3 totals 14 residues. CDR1 is MGHDK and CDR2 is SYGVNS in the germline V gene. Trimming removed 5 bases from V and 4 bases from J; junction bases left unmatched: 4. Written as DNA, the CDR3 is TGTGCCAGCAGTAGGGACAGGGGGGGATACGAGCAGTACTTC. Its protein is CASSRDRGGYEQYF.

This sequence joins TRBV6-5 and TRBJ2-7, with 7 bases identical to TRBD1. Germline V CDR1 and CDR2: MNHEY, SVGAGI. Trimming took 4 bases from V and 2 from J; bases not matched to a gene: 11. CDR3 length: 16 amino acids. The CDR3 nucleotides read TGTGCCAGCAGTTTTGACGCTAACAGGGGCGCCTACGAGCAGTACTTC. Protein sequence: CASSFDANRGAYEQYF.

This clone was counted a few times. V is TRBV19 and J is TRBJ2-3, with TRBD2 as a possible D gene (5 bases). This CDR3 comprises 14 residues. CDR1 LNHDA and CDR2 SQIVND come from the germline V gene (reference sequence). Trimming removed 5 bases at V and 4 bases at J, with 13 bases between. The CDR3 is CASSSQRTADTQYF. The CDR3, as DNA: TGTGCCAGTAGTTCCCAGCGGACGGCAGATACGCAGTATTTT.

The J gene is TRBJ2-7, the V gene TRBV5-1; the match to TRBD1 covers 10 bases. With 2 bases clipped from V and 3 bases from J, the junction kept 5 bases outside the gene matches. This CDR3 spans 15 amino acids. CDR1 and CDR2 from the germline V gene are SGHRS and YFSETQ. This CDR3 is CASSFGGTGVYEQYF. The CDR3 nucleotides are TGCGCCAGCAGCTTTGGAGGGACAGGGGTCTACGAGCAGTACTTC.

The chain combines TRBV7-9 with TRBJ1-3; D call uncertain. Trimming removed 5 bases at V and 6 bases at J, with 8 bases between. Germline values: CDR1 SEHNR, CDR2 FQNEAQ (reference sequence). CDR3 length: 12 amino acids. The chain's CDR3 is CASSPGENTIYF. The CDR3 DNA follows: TGTGCCAGCAGCCCCGGAGAAAACACCATATATTTT.

V is TRBV28 and J is TRBJ2-3; the D is unclear. Germline CDR1 MDHEN, CDR2 SYDVKM. Trimming stripped 5 bases from V and 4 bases from J, with 16 bases between. The CDR3 contains 15 residues. CDR3 in amino acids: CASSPAVRVADTQYF. CDR3 DNA: TGTGCCAGCAGTCCCGCTGTACGGGTCGCAGATACGCAGTATTTT. Variable domain in full (rest from reference TRBV28 and TRBJ2-3): DVKVTQSSRYLVKRTGEKVFLECVQDMDHENMFWYRQDPGLGLRLIYFSYDVKMKEKGDIPEGYSVSREKKERFSLILESASTNQTSMYLCASSPAVRVADTQYFGPGTRLTVL.

This clone was seen more than once but under ten times. CDR3 nucleotide sequence: TGTGCCAGCAGTGTCCACAGAGGGCAGCCCCAGCATTTT. Amino acid sequence: CASSVHRGQPQHF. The rearrangement uses TRBV6-1 and TRBJ1-5, with D hard to call. V was pared by 4 bases and J by 7 bases, with 11 bases between. The germline CDR1 and CDR2 sequences are MNHNS and SASEGT. The CDR3 length is 13 residues.

This clone was picked up a small number of times. The chain is built from TRBV7-2 and TRBJ2-7; 8 nucleotides match TRBD2. V lost 3 bases and J lost 1; bases outside the gene matches: 5. Germline V gene data show CDR1 as SGHTA and CDR2 as FQGNSA. This CDR3 spans 15 amino acids. The CDR3 nucleotides are TGTGCCAGCAGCTTTGAGCGGGAGAGGTCCTACGAGCAGTACTTC. This gives the protein CASSFERERSYEQYF.

A word on this clone: Other nucleotide sequences from this sample produce the same CDR3. The chain combines TRBV7-9 with TRBJ2-5; D might be TRBD2 (5 bases). The germline V gene has CDR1 SEHNR and CDR2 FQNEAQ (reference sequence). This CDR3 contains 14 residues. Trimming took 5 bases from V and 5 from J, leaving 15 bases between them. The CDR3 loop is CASSLFEGRETQYF. In nucleotides, the CDR3 is TGTGCCAGCAGCCTCTTCGAGGGCAGGGAGACCCAGTACTTC.

This rearrangement joins TRBV6-6 to TRBJ2-3, with D perhaps being TRBD1 or TRBD2 (6 bases each). This CDR3 is built from 14 residues. Germline-derived CDR1 and CDR2 are MNHNY and SVGAGI (reference sequence). V lost 5 bases, J lost 5 bases, and 14 bases lay in between. The CDR3 loop reads CASSLRRGEDTQYF. The CDR3 region has the DNA TGTGCCAGCAGTCTACGAAGGGGGGAAGATACGCAGTATTTT.

This clone was seen a few times. The chain carries TRBV4-3 and TRBJ2-7; TRBD1 is a possible D gene (6 bases). The CDR3 covers 16 residues. The V gene lost 0 bases and the J gene lost 3 bases, with 15 bases spanning the gap. Germline-derived CDR1 and CDR2 are LGHNA and YSLEER. CDR3 nucleotide sequence: TGCGCCAGCAGCCAAGATCGAGTGACAGGAGGCTACGAGCAGTACTTC. Amino acid sequence: CASSQDRVTGGYEQYF.

This clone was observed a handful of times. The J gene is TRBJ2-3, the V gene TRBV18; D may correspond to TRBD1 or TRBD2 (5 bases each). V lost 3 bases to trimming and J lost 4 bases, with 17 bases between them. This CDR3 has 16 residues. CDR1 is KGHSH and CDR2 is LQKENI in the germline V gene. CDR3 residues: CASSPRDGRGADTQYF. In DNA, the CDR3 is TGTGCCAGCTCACCCCGGGACGGACGAGGGGCAGATACGCAGTATTTT.

This clone showed up just a few times. The CDR3 DNA reads as TGTGCCAGTAGTATACAACAGGGGCTATCCTACGAGCAGTACTTC. It yields the protein CASSIQQGLSYEQYF. The V gene is TRBV19, the J gene TRBJ2-7, with 7 bases lining up with TRBD1. From germline, CDR1 is LNHDA and CDR2 SQIVND (reference sequence). V lost 2 bases, J lost 1 base, and 5 bases stayed unmatched. The CDR3 spans 15 residues.

This clone was detected a few times. The CDR3 loop reads CASRKHIAVSSYEQYF. CDR3 DNA: TGTGCCAGCAGAAAGCACATAGCGGTGAGCTCCTACGAGCAGTACTTC. This rearrangement joins TRBV2 to TRBJ2-7, with D tentatively TRBD2 (6 bases). V shed 6 bases and J shed 0 bases, with 18 bases lying between them. This CDR3 is built from 16 residues. CDR1 is SNHLY, CDR2 FYNNEI, per germline. The full variable domain, with the rest looked up from reference TRBV2 and TRBJ2-7, is EPEVTQTPSHQVTQMGQEVILRCVPISNHLYFYWYRQILGQKVEFLVSFYNNEISEKSEIFDDQFSVERPDGSNFTLKIRSTKLEDSAMYFCASRKHIAVSSYEQYFGPGTRLTVT.

This clone was seen a handful of times. Distinct nucleotide sequences in the sample also encode this CDR3. The gene calls are TRBV28 and TRBJ2-5; tentative D call: TRBD1 (5 bases). CDR1 and CDR2 from the germline V gene are MDHEN and SYDVKM. V shed 3 bases and J shed 1 base, with 9 bases lying between them. The CDR3 loop spans 14 amino acids. The CDR3 loop reads CASSFQGGQETQYF. The CDR3 DNA sequence: TGTGCCAGCAGTTTTCAGGGCGGCCAAGAGACCCAGTACTTC.

The chain is built from TRBV27 and TRBJ2-3; D may be TRBD2 (5 bases). This CDR3 is built from 17 residues. The germline gives CDR1 MNHEY, CDR2 SMNVEV (reference sequence). The ends were cut back, 1 base at V and 0 bases at J, with 14 bases in the middle. CDR3 sequence: CASSLLPGNPSTDTQYF. CDR3 nucleotide sequence: TGTGCCAGCAGTTTATTACCCGGGAACCCTAGCACAGATACGCAGTATTTT.

A remark on this clone: This sample also contains other DNA sequences that code for the same CDR3. The V and J genes are TRBV7-2 and TRBJ1-2; the D gene is possibly TRBD1 (5 bases). CDR3 size: 12 residues. The V end was cut by 4 bases, the J end by 5 bases, with 8 bases between. From germline, CDR1 is SGHTA and CDR2 FQGNSA. The DNA of the CDR3 is TGTGCCAGCAGCTCACCAGGGTATGGCTACACCTTC. Its translation: CASSSPGYGYTF.

This clone was detected a few times. The rearrangement links TRBV9 to TRBJ1-2, with D possibly being TRBD1 (5 bases). The CDR3 totals 16 residues. V lost 3 bases to trimming and J lost 2 bases, with 17 bases between them. Germline V gene data show CDR1 as SGDLS and CDR2 as YYNGEE. The CDR3 DNA is TGTGCCAGCAGCGCCTCCCCTTTGCCAGGGAACTATGGCTACACCTTC. This sequence encodes CASSASPLPGNYGYTF.

This CDR3 is CASSYSGGYQETQYF. In DNA, the CDR3 is TGTGCCAGCAGTTACTCGGGCGGATACCAAGAGACCCAGTACTTC. The J gene is TRBJ2-5, the V gene TRBV6-5; unclear D gene. The V gene's germline CDR1 is MNHEY and CDR2 SVGAGI. V shed 0 bases and J shed 0 bases, with 8 bases lying between them. This CDR3 has 15 residues.

This clone was observed a single time. This sequence joins TRBV10-3 and TRBJ1-5; no clear D. Germline CDR1 reads ENHRY; CDR2 reads SYGVKD. The length of the CDR3 is 13 residues. V gave up 6 bases and J gave up 9 bases, with 15 bases separating them. The CDR3 reads CAIRSGEEWPQHF. The CDR3 DNA sequence: TGTGCCATCAGGTCCGGGGAGGAGTGGCCCCAGCATTTT.

This clone was detected only a few times. V usage is TRBV4-3 and J usage is TRBJ2-1; TRBD1 is a possible D gene (6 bases). The V end lost 0 bases, the J end lost 0 bases, and 18 bases lay between the germline ends. The CDR3 extends over 19 amino acids. Per the germline V gene, CDR1 is LGHNA and CDR2 is YSLEER. The CDR3 loop is CASSQDSGAPFSSYNEQFF. In DNA, the CDR3 is TGCGCCAGCAGCCAAGATTCAGGGGCCCCTTTTAGCTCCTACAATGAGCAGTTCTTC.

The V and J genes are TRBV27 and TRBJ2-4; no firm D call. Per germline, CDR1 MNHEY and CDR2 SMNVEV (reference sequence). V lost 5 bases, J lost 11 bases, and 16 bases lay in between. CDR3 length equals 13 residues. For the CDR3, the DNA is TGTGCCAGCAGTCCCGACTGGAAGCGCCTTCAGTACTTC. It encodes CASSPDWKRLQYF.

Notes on this clone: Other DNA sequences from this sample encode an identical CDR3 as well. The gene calls are TRBV5-1 and TRBJ2-3; no definite D call. The CDR3 is made up of 13 amino acids. Trimming pared 2 bases from V and 1 base from J, leaving 5 bases between. Looked up from germline, CDR1 is SGHRS and CDR2 is YFSETQ. CDR3 in amino acids: CASSFVGTDTQYF. The CDR3 region has the DNA TGCGCCAGCAGCTTTGTGGGCACAGATACGCAGTATTTT.

This clone was found a few times. The chain joins TRBV19 to TRBJ2-2; the match to TRBD1 covers 8 bases. CDR1 LNHDA and CDR2 SQIVND come from the germline V gene (reference sequence). This CDR3 region has 13 residues. The J segment lost 4 bases and the V segment lost 6 bases, leaving 1 base of the junction unmatched. The CDR3 DNA follows: TGTGCCAGTAGGGGGACAGGCACCGGGGAGCTGTTTTTT. It codes for CASRGTGTGELFF.

The J gene is TRBJ2-1, the V gene TRBV11-3; the D gene is possibly TRBD1 (6 bases). V gave up 5 bases and J gave up 7 bases, with 12 bases separating them. The CDR3 is 13 amino acids. The germline V gene encodes CDR1 SGHNT and CDR2 YENEEA. CDR3 DNA sequence: TGTGCCAGCAGCCTAAACAGGGTAAATGAGCAGTTCTTC. It specifies CASSLNRVNEQFF. The complete variable domain, with remaining parts taken from reference TRBV11-3 and TRBJ2-1, reads EAGVVQSPRYKIIEKKQPVAFWCNPISGHNTLYWYLQNLGQGPELLIRYENEEAVDDSQLPKDRFSAERLKGVDSTLKIQPAELGDSAVYLCASSLNRVNEQFFGPGTRLTVL.